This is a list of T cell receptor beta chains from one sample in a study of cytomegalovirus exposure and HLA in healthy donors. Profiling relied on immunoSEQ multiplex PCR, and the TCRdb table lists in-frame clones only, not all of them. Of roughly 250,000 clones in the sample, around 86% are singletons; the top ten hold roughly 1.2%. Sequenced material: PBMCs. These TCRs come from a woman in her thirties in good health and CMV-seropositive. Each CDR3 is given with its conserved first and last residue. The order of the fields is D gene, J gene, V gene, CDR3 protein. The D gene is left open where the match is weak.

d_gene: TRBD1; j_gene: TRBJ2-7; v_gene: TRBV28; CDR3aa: CASSEGGWAYEQYF
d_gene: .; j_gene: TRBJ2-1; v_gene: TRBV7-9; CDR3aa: CASSFGRGEQFF
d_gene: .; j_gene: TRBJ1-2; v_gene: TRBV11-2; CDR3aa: CASSLVSGPSNGYTF
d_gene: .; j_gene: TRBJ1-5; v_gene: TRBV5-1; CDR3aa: CASSLEAGNQPQHF
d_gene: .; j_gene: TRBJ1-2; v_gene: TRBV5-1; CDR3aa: CASSPGSLQLLPGYTF
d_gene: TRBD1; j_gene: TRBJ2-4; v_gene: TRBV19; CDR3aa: CASAGGAKNIQYF
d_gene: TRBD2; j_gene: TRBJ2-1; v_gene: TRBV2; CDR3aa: CASRLLAGVNEQFF
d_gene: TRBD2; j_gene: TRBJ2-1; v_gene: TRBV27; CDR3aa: CASSLRGTSSSYNEQFF
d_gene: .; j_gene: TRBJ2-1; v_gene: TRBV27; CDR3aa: CASSLLGRQVGEQFF
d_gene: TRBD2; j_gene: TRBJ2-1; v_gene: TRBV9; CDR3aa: CASRSGSGSYNEQFF
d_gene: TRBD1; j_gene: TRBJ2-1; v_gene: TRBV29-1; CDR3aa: CSVDRGPGEQFF
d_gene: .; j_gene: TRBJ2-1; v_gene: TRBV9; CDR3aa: CASSVVNNEQFF
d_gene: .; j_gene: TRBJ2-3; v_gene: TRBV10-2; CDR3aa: CASSEFSPGTDTQYF
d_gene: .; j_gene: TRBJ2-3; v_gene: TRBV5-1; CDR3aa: CASSVGGAGAADTQYF
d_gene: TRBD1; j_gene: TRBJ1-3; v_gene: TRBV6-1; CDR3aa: CASRRGQTETTIYF
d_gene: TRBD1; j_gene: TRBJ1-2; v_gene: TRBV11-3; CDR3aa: CASSPGTGTYGYTF
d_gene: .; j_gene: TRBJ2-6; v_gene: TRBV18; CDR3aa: CASSALQGSGANVLTF
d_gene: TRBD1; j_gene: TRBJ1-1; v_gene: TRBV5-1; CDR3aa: CASSLEPGQGAYFEAFF
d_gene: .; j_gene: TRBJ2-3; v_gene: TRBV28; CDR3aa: CASSLSQGGNTDTQYF
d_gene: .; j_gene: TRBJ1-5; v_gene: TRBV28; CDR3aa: CASSLGGPSNQPQHF
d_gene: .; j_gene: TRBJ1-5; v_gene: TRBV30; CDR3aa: CAWSLGGNQPQHF
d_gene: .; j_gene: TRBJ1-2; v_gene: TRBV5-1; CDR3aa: CASSLEGDGYTF